These T cell receptor beta chains were read from a single sample in a study of blood T cell repertoires in COVID-19. Here immunoSEQ multiplex PCR was the method, and the copy in TCRdb shows in-frame clones only, minus some. The profile covers approximately 280,000 clones, with roughly 90% appearing a single time and approximately 2% taken by the ten largest. Specimen: peripheral blood. The receptor set was obtained from a man in his fifties or sixties with acute or convalescent COVID-19. Each CDR3 is given with its conserved first and last residue. A D gene is named only where the DNA matches it firmly. Clone size is given for some rows only: seen once, a few or many times, or a class if the clone is expanded.

J gene: TRBJ1-2
clone size: -
D gene: TRBD1
V gene: TRBV18
CDR3 DNA: TGTGCCAGCTCAAGAGAAACGACAGGGTCAAATGGCTACACCTTC
CDR3 protein: CASSRETTGSNGYTF

J gene: TRBJ2-7
clone size: -
D gene: -
V gene: TRBV30
CDR3 DNA: TGTGCCTGGGCCACAGGGAACGGCTACGAGCAGTACTTC
CDR3 protein: CAWATGNGYEQYF

J gene: TRBJ2-1
clone size: -
D gene: -
V gene: TRBV5-1
CDR3 DNA: TGCGCCAGCAGCTTGCAGAACAGGGAGCAGTTCTTC
CDR3 protein: CASSLQNREQFF

J gene: TRBJ2-1
clone size: -
D gene: TRBD2
V gene: TRBV10-3
CDR3 DNA: TGTGCCATCAGTGGGCGGGGGGGTACTAATGAGCAGTTCTTC
CDR3 protein: CAISGRGGTNEQFF

J gene: TRBJ1-1
clone size: -
D gene: -
V gene: TRBV7-9
CDR3 DNA: TGTGCCAGCAGCCAGCAGGAGGGGACTGAAGCTTTCTTT
CDR3 protein: CASSQQEGTEAFF

J gene: TRBJ2-7
clone size: -
D gene: TRBD2
V gene: TRBV19
CDR3 DNA: TGTGCCAGTATCGGGCTAGCGGGGGGATCTTACGAGCAGTACTTC
CDR3 protein: CASIGLAGGSYEQYF

J gene: TRBJ1-1
clone size: -
D gene: -
V gene: TRBV6-5
CDR3 DNA: TGTGCCAGCAGTTATGACAGGCTTGCAGACACTGAAGCTTTCTTT
CDR3 protein: CASSYDRLADTEAFF

J gene: TRBJ1-4
clone size: -
D gene: -
V gene: TRBV5-5
CDR3 DNA: TGTGCCAGCAGCCCTACAGGGTCGTTCTATGAAAAACTGTTTTTT
CDR3 protein: CASSPTGSFYEKLFF

J gene: TRBJ2-5
clone size: -
D gene: -
V gene: TRBV11-2
CDR3 DNA: TGTGCCAGCAGCTTCGACCGAGGGGAGACCCAGTACTTC
CDR3 protein: CASSFDRGETQYF

J gene: TRBJ1-2
clone size: -
D gene: TRBD1
V gene: TRBV6-1
CDR3 DNA: TGTGCCAGCAGTGAAGTCGGGACAGGCCCCTATGGCTACACCTTC
CDR3 protein: CASSEVGTGPYGYTF

J gene: TRBJ1-2
clone size: -
D gene: TRBD1
V gene: TRBV10-3
CDR3 DNA: TGTGCCATCAGTGGACCGACAGGGGGCCGTTACTATGGCTACACCTTC
CDR3 protein: CAISGPTGGRYYGYTF

J gene: TRBJ1-2
clone size: -
D gene: -
V gene: TRBV2
CDR3 DNA: TGTGCCAGCAGTGATAGGGGGGGGTCCTATGGCTACACCTTC
CDR3 protein: CASSDRGGSYGYTF

J gene: TRBJ1-1
clone size: -
D gene: -
V gene: TRBV5-1
CDR3 DNA: TGCGCCAGCAGCCACCCCGATGGGGCAGCCGAAGCTTTCTTT
CDR3 protein: CASSHPDGAAEAFF

J gene: TRBJ1-2
clone size: -
D gene: -
V gene: TRBV11-2
CDR3 DNA: TGTGCCAGCAGCCTAGCCCGGGGTTATGGCTACACCTTC
CDR3 protein: CASSLARGYGYTF

J gene: TRBJ1-2
clone size: -
D gene: TRBD1
V gene: TRBV5-4
CDR3 DNA: TGTGCCAGCAGCATAAACAGGGGCGCTGACTATGGCTACACCTTC
CDR3 protein: CASSINRGADYGYTF

J gene: TRBJ2-7
clone size: few
D gene: -
V gene: TRBV6-5
CDR3 DNA: TGTGCCAGCACTATGGACATTACCTACGAGCAGTACTTC
CDR3 protein: CASTMDITYEQYF

J gene: TRBJ1-5
clone size: -
D gene: -
V gene: TRBV2
CDR3 DNA: TGTGCCAGCGGCTTAGGGGGGGGCCTGGCCCAGCATTTT
CDR3 protein: CASGLGGGLAQHF

J gene: TRBJ1-1
clone size: -
D gene: -
V gene: TRBV14
CDR3 DNA: TGTGCCAGCAGCCAAGTTGCGGGTAGGACTGAAGCTTTCTTT
CDR3 protein: CASSQVAGRTEAFF

J gene: TRBJ1-2
clone size: -
D gene: -
V gene: TRBV27
CDR3 DNA: TGTGCCAGCAGCCCACTACAGGTTAGGTATGGCTACACCTTC
CDR3 protein: CASSPLQVRYGYTF

J gene: TRBJ2-5
clone size: once
D gene: TRBD2
V gene: TRBV5-6
CDR3 DNA: TGTGCCAGCAGCTTTAGGCTAGCGGGGGGACAAGAGACCCAGTACTTC
CDR3 protein: CASSFRLAGGQETQYF

J gene: TRBJ2-5
clone size: -
D gene: TRBD2
V gene: TRBV4-2
CDR3 DNA: TGTGCCAGCAGCCTAGCGGGGGGCTCCCAAGAGACCCAGTACTTC
CDR3 protein: CASSLAGGSQETQYF

J gene: TRBJ1-2
clone size: -
D gene: TRBD1
V gene: TRBV19
CDR3 DNA: TGTGCCACCACGGGAAGGACAGGGGATGGCTACACCTTC
CDR3 protein: CATTGRTGDGYTF

J gene: TRBJ2-1
clone size: once
D gene: -
V gene: TRBV14
CDR3 DNA: TGTGCCAGCAGCCAGGGCCCGGGGTGGGAGCAGTTCTTC
CDR3 protein: CASSQGPGWEQFF

J gene: TRBJ1-1
clone size: once
D gene: -
V gene: TRBV24-1
CDR3 DNA: TGTGCCACCAGTGATTTGGAGGATCGGACTGAAGCTTTCTTT
CDR3 protein: CATSDLEDRTEAFF

J gene: TRBJ1-5
clone size: medium-sized
D gene: -
V gene: TRBV2
CDR3 DNA: TGTGCCAGCTGGACAGATAGCAATCAGCCCCAGCATTTT
CDR3 protein: CASWTDSNQPQHF

J gene: TRBJ2-7
clone size: -
D gene: TRBD2
V gene: TRBV28
CDR3 DNA: TGTGCCAGCATTCCCTCTAGCGGGGGGGCCGGGAACGAGCAGTACTTC
CDR3 protein: CASIPSSGGAGNEQYF

J gene: TRBJ2-1
clone size: -
D gene: -
V gene: TRBV3-1/TRBV3-2
CDR3 DNA: TGTGCCAGCAGCCCCGAACCCAGAGGCCACGAGCAGTTCTTC
CDR3 protein: CASSPEPRGHEQFF

J gene: TRBJ1-4
clone size: -
D gene: -
V gene: TRBV7-9
CDR3 DNA: TGTGCCAGCAGCTTAGACGGGAGGCGGACTAATGAAAAACTGTTTTTT
CDR3 protein: CASSLDGRRTNEKLFF

J gene: TRBJ2-3
clone size: -
D gene: TRBD2
V gene: TRBV7-9
CDR3 DNA: TGTGCCAGCAGCTCACTAGCGGGGGGCCATTCAGATACGCAGTATTTT
CDR3 protein: CASSSLAGGHSDTQYF

J gene: TRBJ1-5
clone size: -
D gene: TRBD1
V gene: TRBV24-1
CDR3 DNA: TGTGCCACCACGGTTAAAAGGGGGCTAGAGCCCCAGCATTTT
CDR3 protein: CATTVKRGLEPQHF

J gene: TRBJ2-2
clone size: -
D gene: -
V gene: TRBV7-9
CDR3 DNA: TGTGCCAGCAGCTTCGGGAGATCTAACACCGGGGAGCTGTTTTTT
CDR3 protein: CASSFGRSNTGELFF

J gene: TRBJ1-1
clone size: -
D gene: -
V gene: TRBV2
CDR3 DNA: TGTGCCAGCAGACGTTCAATCTCATCGGGGAACTCTGAAGCTTTCTTT
CDR3 protein: CASRRSISSGNSEAFF

J gene: TRBJ1-1
clone size: -
D gene: TRBD1
V gene: TRBV7-8
CDR3 DNA: TGTGCCAGCAGCTTCACCCCGACAGGGATCACTGAAGCTTTCTTT
CDR3 protein: CASSFTPTGITEAFF

J gene: TRBJ1-4
clone size: -
D gene: -
V gene: TRBV11-2
CDR3 DNA: TGTGCCAGCAGCTTACGCACAGTCAATGAAAAACTGTTTTTT
CDR3 protein: CASSLRTVNEKLFF

J gene: TRBJ1-3
clone size: -
D gene: TRBD1
V gene: TRBV7-9
CDR3 DNA: TGTGCCAGCAGCTTAGTGGGGACAGGTCAAAACACCATATATTTT
CDR3 protein: CASSLVGTGQNTIYF

J gene: TRBJ1-4
clone size: -
D gene: -
V gene: TRBV6-5
CDR3 DNA: TGTGCCAGTGGTCTGGGCGTAACTAATGAAAAACTGTTTTTT
CDR3 protein: CASGLGVTNEKLFF

J gene: TRBJ2-6
clone size: -
D gene: TRBD2
V gene: TRBV7-9
CDR3 DNA: TGTGCCAGCAGCCGTGGGCGGGGAGGGGCTGGGGCCAACGTCCTGACTTTC
CDR3 protein: CASSRGRGGAGANVLTF

J gene: TRBJ1-1
clone size: -
D gene: -
V gene: TRBV30
CDR3 DNA: TGTGCCTGGAGTGTATCCCGCGGCGGAGGTGGAACTGAAGCTTTCTTT
CDR3 protein: CAWSVSRGGGGTEAFF

J gene: TRBJ2-1
clone size: once
D gene: -
V gene: TRBV9
CDR3 DNA: TGTGCCAGCAGCGGAGGCGAGGAATGGATGCATGAGCAGTTCTTC
CDR3 protein: CASSGGEEWMHEQFF

J gene: TRBJ1-1
clone size: -
D gene: TRBD1
V gene: TRBV5-1
CDR3 DNA: TGCGCCAGCAGCCTTCGACAGGGTAGGGACACTGAAGCTTTCTTT
CDR3 protein: CASSLRQGRDTEAFF

J gene: TRBJ2-7
clone size: -
D gene: TRBD1
V gene: TRBV10-3
CDR3 DNA: TGTGCCATCAGTGAGCCAGGACAGGGACCATACGAGCAGTACTTC
CDR3 protein: CAISEPGQGPYEQYF

J gene: TRBJ2-2
clone size: -
D gene: TRBD2
V gene: TRBV29-1
CDR3 DNA: TGCAGCGTTCGGCCAGGGAGGGGCACCGGGGAGCTGTTTTTT
CDR3 protein: CSVRPGRGTGELFF

J gene: TRBJ1-1
clone size: -
D gene: TRBD1
V gene: TRBV27
CDR3 DNA: TGTGCCAGCAGGGGGATCCAAACAGGGGGCGGAGCTTTCTTT
CDR3 protein: CASRGIQTGGGAFF

J gene: TRBJ2-3
clone size: -
D gene: TRBD1
V gene: TRBV12-3/TRBV12-4
CDR3 DNA: TGTGCCAGCAGCGACAGGGCTAGCGATACGCAGTATTTT
CDR3 protein: CASSDRASDTQYF

J gene: TRBJ2-5
clone size: once
D gene: -
V gene: TRBV5-1
CDR3 DNA: TGCGCCAGCAGCGGAGGAACGCCGCAAGAGACCCAGTACTTC
CDR3 protein: CASSGGTPQETQYF

J gene: TRBJ1-5
clone size: -
D gene: TRBD1
V gene: TRBV5-8
CDR3 DNA: TGTGCCAGCGCTTATCAGGGGGCTGTGCAGCCCCAGCATTTT
CDR3 protein: CASAYQGAVQPQHF

J gene: TRBJ1-1
clone size: few
D gene: TRBD1
V gene: TRBV29-1
CDR3 DNA: TGCAGCGTTCCGGGACAGGGTAACGCTGAAGCTTTCTTT
CDR3 protein: CSVPGQGNAEAFF

J gene: TRBJ2-3
clone size: -
D gene: -
V gene: TRBV7-8
CDR3 DNA: TGTGCCAGCAGCTTAGCGCAGGACACCACCTCCACAGATACGCAGTATTTT
CDR3 protein: CASSLAQDTTSTDTQYF

J gene: TRBJ1-5
clone size: -
D gene: TRBD1
V gene: TRBV25-1
CDR3 DNA: TGTGCCAGATTACGGACAGGGGGCTCTCAGCCCCAGCATTTT
CDR3 protein: CARLRTGGSQPQHF

J gene: TRBJ2-2
clone size: few
D gene: TRBD1
V gene: TRBV5-1
CDR3 DNA: TGCGCCAGCAGCCAGCGGACAGGGGACACCGGGGAGCTGTTTTTT
CDR3 protein: CASSQRTGDTGELFF

J gene: TRBJ2-3
clone size: once
D gene: TRBD1
V gene: TRBV29-1
CDR3 DNA: TGCAGCGTAACTAACGTCAGGGGGTCAGATACGCAGTATTTT
CDR3 protein: CSVTNVRGSDTQYF

J gene: TRBJ1-4
clone size: -
D gene: TRBD1
V gene: TRBV5-4
CDR3 DNA: TGTGCCAGCAGCCCAGGACAGGGGGGTAATGAAAAACTGTTTTTT
CDR3 protein: CASSPGQGGNEKLFF

J gene: TRBJ1-1
clone size: -
D gene: TRBD1
V gene: TRBV25-1
CDR3 DNA: TGTGCCAGCAGTGACCACAGGGGTTTGAACACTGAAGCTTTCTTT
CDR3 protein: CASSDHRGLNTEAFF

J gene: TRBJ1-2
clone size: -
D gene: -
V gene: TRBV25-1
CDR3 DNA: TGTGCCAGCAGTGAAGTTGCGTCCTATGGCTACACCTTC
CDR3 protein: CASSEVASYGYTF

J gene: TRBJ2-5
clone size: -
D gene: TRBD1
V gene: TRBV11-2
CDR3 DNA: TGTGCCAGCAGCTTTCAGGGGAGCAGGGGGCAAGAGACCCAGTACTTC
CDR3 protein: CASSFQGSRGQETQYF

J gene: TRBJ2-4
clone size: -
D gene: -
V gene: TRBV6-5
CDR3 DNA: TGTGCCAGCAGTCCGACACAAGGGGTGAACATTCAGTACTTC
CDR3 protein: CASSPTQGVNIQYF

J gene: TRBJ1-2
clone size: -
D gene: -
V gene: TRBV3-1/TRBV3-2
CDR3 DNA: TGTGCCAGCAGCCAAGGCTACGGCTACACCTTC
CDR3 protein: CASSQGYGYTF

J gene: TRBJ1-3
clone size: -
D gene: -
V gene: TRBV6-5
CDR3 DNA: TGTGCCAGCAGCTATCTAGTGGGAAACACCATATATTTT
CDR3 protein: CASSYLVGNTIYF

J gene: TRBJ1-4
clone size: -
D gene: -
V gene: TRBV6-5
CDR3 DNA: TGTGCCAGCACTAACCGACAGATGTATAAGTTTTTT
CDR3 protein: CASTNRQMYKFF